This T cell receptor (beta chain) is drawn from a study of shared clonotypes between healthy human individuals. Study summary: The study enrolled a couple of women and a few men aged 18 to 49.

All donors were Caucasian adults living in Nashville, Tennessee. Genomic DNA from unsorted samples was obtained from 83 million or so PBMCs (per sample). Unsorted PBMC replicate PCRs used approximately 280 ng DNA, approximately 29,000 T cell genomes. TCRdb's table, derived via immunoSEQ multiplex PCR, lists solely in-frame clones and lacks some. Here the sample spans about 560,000 clones, around three quarters being singletons. Sequenced sample: PBMCs. The source is a woman aged 40 to 50 in good health. Some clones in this sample may be carry-over from other donors' samples.

Here the CDR3 DNA reads TGTGCCAGCAGGATAACAGGGGGCGCGATTAATCAGCCCCAGCATTTT. It specifies CASRITGGAINQPQHF. This chain uses TRBV6-6 with TRBJ1-5, with 9 bases identical to TRBD1. The CDR3 consists of 16 residues. V shed 6 bases, J shed 4 bases, and the junction held 10 bases outside the gene matches. Germline V gene sequence: CDR1 MNHNY, CDR2 SVGAGI (reference sequence).